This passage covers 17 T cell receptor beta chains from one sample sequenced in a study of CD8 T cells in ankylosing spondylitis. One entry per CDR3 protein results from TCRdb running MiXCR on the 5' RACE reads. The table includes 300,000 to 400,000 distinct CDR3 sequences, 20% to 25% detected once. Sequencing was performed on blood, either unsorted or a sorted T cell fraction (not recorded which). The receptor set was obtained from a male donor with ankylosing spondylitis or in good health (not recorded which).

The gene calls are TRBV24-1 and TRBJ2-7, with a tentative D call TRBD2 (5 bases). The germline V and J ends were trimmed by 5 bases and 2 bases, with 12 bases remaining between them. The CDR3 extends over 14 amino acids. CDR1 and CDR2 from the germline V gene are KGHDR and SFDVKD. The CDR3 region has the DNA TGTGCCACCAGTGCAGGAGGTACCGCCTACGAGCAGTACTTC. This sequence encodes CATSAGGTAYEQYF.

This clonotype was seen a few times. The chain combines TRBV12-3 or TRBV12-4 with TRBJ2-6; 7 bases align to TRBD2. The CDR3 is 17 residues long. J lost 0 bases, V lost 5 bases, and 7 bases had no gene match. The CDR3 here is CASSPPAGYSGANVLTF. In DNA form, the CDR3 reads TGTGCCAGCAGTCCCCCAGCGGGGTACTCTGGGGCCAACGTCCTGACTTTC.

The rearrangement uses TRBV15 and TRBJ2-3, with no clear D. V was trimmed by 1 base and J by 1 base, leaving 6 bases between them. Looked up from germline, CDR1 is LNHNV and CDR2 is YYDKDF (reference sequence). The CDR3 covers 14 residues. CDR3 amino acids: CATSRGMGTDTQYF. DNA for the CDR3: TGTGCCACCAGCAGAGGCATGGGCACAGATACGCAGTATTTT.

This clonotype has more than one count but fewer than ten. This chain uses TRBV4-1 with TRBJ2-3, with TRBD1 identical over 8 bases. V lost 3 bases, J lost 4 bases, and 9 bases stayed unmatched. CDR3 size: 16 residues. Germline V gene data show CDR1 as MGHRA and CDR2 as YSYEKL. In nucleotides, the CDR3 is TGCGCCAGCAGCCACTCTCCTGGACAGGGCGCAGATACGCAGTATTTT. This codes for CASSHSPGQGADTQYF.

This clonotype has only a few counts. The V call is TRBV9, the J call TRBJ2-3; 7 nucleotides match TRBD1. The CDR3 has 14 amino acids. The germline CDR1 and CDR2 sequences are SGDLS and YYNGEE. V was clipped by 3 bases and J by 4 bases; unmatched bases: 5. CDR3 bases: TGTGCCAGCAGCGCCGACAGGGCGGCAGATACGCAGTATTTT. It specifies CASSADRAADTQYF.

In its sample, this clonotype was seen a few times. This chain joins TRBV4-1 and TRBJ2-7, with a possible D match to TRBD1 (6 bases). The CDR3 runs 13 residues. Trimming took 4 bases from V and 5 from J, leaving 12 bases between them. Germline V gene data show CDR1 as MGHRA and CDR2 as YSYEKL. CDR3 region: CASSPPGANEQYF. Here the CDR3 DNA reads TGCGCCAGCAGCCCCCCAGGGGCCAACGAGCAGTACTTC.

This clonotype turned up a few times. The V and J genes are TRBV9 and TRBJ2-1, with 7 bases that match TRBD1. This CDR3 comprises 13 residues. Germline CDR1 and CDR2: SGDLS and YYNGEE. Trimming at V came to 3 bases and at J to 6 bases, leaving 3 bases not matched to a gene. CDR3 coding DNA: TGTGCCAGCAGCGGACAGGGTCGCAATGAGCAGTTCTTC. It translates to CASSGQGRNEQFF.

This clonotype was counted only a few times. CDR3 DNA: TGTGCCACCAGTGATTTGCAAGGGGACAGCCCGTATGAGCAGTTCTTC. Amino acids: CATSDLQGDSPYEQFF. V gene TRBV24-1 combines with J gene TRBJ2-1; TRBD1 aligns across 7 bases. The CDR3 sequence is 16 residues long. Germline lookup yields CDR1 KGHDR and CDR2 SFDVKD. The V gene end was trimmed by 0 bases and the J gene end by 8 bases; junction bases not matched to a gene: 9.

The CDR3 sequence: CASSQGPQGSYEQYF. The CDR3 nucleotides read TGCGCCAGCAGCCAAGGGCCCCAGGGCAGCTACGAGCAGTACTTC. The rearrangement joins TRBV4-1 to TRBJ2-7, with a possible D match to TRBD1 (5 bases). The CDR3 contains 15 residues. Looked up from germline, CDR1 is MGHRA and CDR2 is YSYEKL. V was clipped by 1 base and J by 3 bases, with 13 bases between them.

The CDR3 coding sequence is TGTGCCAGCGCTGAGACGAGCCAAGAGACCCAGTACTTC. It specifies CASAETSQETQYF. The gene calls are TRBV12-3 or TRBV12-4 and TRBJ2-5; D is uncertain. This CDR3 is built from 13 residues. V was pared by 8 bases and J by 1 base, with 11 bases between.

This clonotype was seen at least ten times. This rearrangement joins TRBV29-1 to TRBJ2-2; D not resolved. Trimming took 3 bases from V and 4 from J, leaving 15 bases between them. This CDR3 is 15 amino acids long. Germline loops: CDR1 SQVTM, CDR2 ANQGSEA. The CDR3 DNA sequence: TGCAGCGTTGAGGGCCTGATCGGGTTCACCGGGGAGCTGTTTTTT. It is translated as CSVEGLIGFTGELFF.

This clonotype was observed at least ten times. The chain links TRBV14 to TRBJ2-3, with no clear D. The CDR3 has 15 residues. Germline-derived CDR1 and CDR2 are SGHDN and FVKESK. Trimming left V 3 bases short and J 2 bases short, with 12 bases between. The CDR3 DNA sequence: TGTGCCAGCAGCCAGACCCACACGACCACAGATACGCAGTATTTT. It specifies CASSQTHTTTDTQYF.

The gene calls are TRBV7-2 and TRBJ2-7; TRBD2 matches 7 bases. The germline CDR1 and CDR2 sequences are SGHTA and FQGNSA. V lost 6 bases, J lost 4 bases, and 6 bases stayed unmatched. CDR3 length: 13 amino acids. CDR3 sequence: CASRSTSAYEQYF. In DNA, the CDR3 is TGTGCCAGCAGGTCAACTAGCGCTTACGAGCAGTACTTC.

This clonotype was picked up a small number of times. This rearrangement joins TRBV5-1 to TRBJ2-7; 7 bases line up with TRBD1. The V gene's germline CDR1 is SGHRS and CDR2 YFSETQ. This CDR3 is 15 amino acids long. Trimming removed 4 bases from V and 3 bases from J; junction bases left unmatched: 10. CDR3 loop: CASSPAGTEVYEQYF. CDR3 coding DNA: TGCGCCAGCAGCCCGGCCGGGACAGAGGTCTACGAGCAGTACTTC.

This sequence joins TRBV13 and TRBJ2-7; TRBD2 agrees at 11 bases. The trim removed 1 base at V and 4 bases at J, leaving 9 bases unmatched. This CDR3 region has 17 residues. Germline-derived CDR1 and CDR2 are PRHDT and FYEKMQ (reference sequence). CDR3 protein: CASSLEGLAGGSYEQYF. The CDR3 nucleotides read TGTGCCAGCAGCTTAGAGGGCCTAGCGGGGGGATCGTACGAGCAGTACTTC.

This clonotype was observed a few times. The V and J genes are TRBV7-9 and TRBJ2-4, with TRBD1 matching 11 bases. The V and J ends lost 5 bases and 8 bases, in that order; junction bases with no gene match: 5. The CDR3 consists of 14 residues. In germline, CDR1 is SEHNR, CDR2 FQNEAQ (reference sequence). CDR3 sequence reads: CASSDRDRGDIQYF. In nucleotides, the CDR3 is TGTGCCAGCAGCGACCGGGACAGGGGGGACATTCAGTACTTC. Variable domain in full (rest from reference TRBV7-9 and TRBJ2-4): DTGVSQNPRHKITKRGQNVTFRCDPISEHNRLYWYRQTLGQGPEFLTYFQNEAQLEKSRLLSDRFSAERPKGSFSTLEIQRTEQGDSAMYLCASSDRDRGDIQYFGAGTRLSVL.

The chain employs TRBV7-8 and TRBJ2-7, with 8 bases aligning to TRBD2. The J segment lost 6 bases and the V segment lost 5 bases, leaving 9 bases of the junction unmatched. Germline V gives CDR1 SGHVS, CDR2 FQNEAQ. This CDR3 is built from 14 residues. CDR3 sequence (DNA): TGTGCCAGCAGCATCATTAGCGGGGCCTCCGAGCAGTACTTC. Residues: CASSIISGASEQYF.